The 8 T cell receptor beta chains below were found in one sample sequenced in a study of blood T cell repertoires in COVID-19. Sequencing used immunoSEQ multiplex PCR; TCRdb keeps in-frame clones, though not all of them. The table has about 220,000 clones, 85% seen once. Sequencing input: peripheral blood. These receptor sequences come from a woman aged 70-85 years with COVID-19, enrolled during active disease.

This clone occurred once. The chain joins TRBV3-1 (or the pseudogene TRBV3-2) to TRBJ1-6, with TRBD1 matching over 9 bases. With V trimmed by 4 bases and J by 5 bases, 3 bases remained unmatched. Germline CDR1 is LGHDT and CDR2 is YNNKEL (reference sequence). The CDR3 runs 15 residues. The CDR3 loop reads CASSPRDRDNSPLHF. The CDR3 DNA is TGTGCCAGCAGCCCTCGGGACAGGGATAATTCACCCCTCCACTTT.

This chain uses TRBV4-1 with TRBJ1-2; D may be TRBD1 (5 bases). The V end lost 2 bases, the J end lost 8 bases, and 24 bases lay between the germline ends. CDR3 length: 17 amino acids. From germline, CDR1 is MGHRA and CDR2 YSYEKL. This chain's CDR3 is CASSQTGAGPTSKGYTF. The CDR3 DNA reads as TGCGCCAGCAGCCAAACGGGTGCAGGGCCCACATCTAAAGGCTACACCTTC.

The rearrangement links TRBV2 to TRBJ1-1; TRBD1 agrees at 7 bases. Trimming at V came to 5 bases and at J to 2 bases, leaving 5 bases not matched to a gene. Germline values: CDR1 SNHLY, CDR2 FYNNEI. The CDR3 spans 14 residues. For the CDR3, the DNA is TGTGCCAGCAGTACTGGGACAGTCAACACTGAAGCTTTCTTT. Translation: CASSTGTVNTEAFF. The full variable domain, rest sourced from reference TRBV2 and TRBJ1-1, is EPEVTQTPSHQVTQMGQEVILRCVPISNHLYFYWYRQILGQKVEFLVSFYNNEISEKSEIFDDQFSVERPDGSNFTLKIRSTKLEDSAMYFCASSTGTVNTEAFFGQGTRLTVV.

The chain links TRBV7-2 to TRBJ1-1; D unclear. V shed 2 bases and J shed 7 bases, with 11 bases lying between them. Germline CDR1 reads SGHTA; CDR2 reads FQGNSA. The CDR3 contains 13 residues. CDR3 nucleotide sequence: TGTGCCAGCAGCTTATTCGGACGGGATGAAGCTTTCTTT. This gives the protein CASSLFGRDEAFF.

In this sample, this clone turned up a few times. This chain joins TRBV7-9 and TRBJ1-3; D perhaps matches TRBD1 (5 bases). Trimming removed 5 bases at V and 4 bases at J, with 15 bases between. This CDR3 contains 15 residues. Looked up from germline, CDR1 is SEHNR and CDR2 is FQNEAQ (reference sequence). DNA of the CDR3: TGTGCCAGCAGCGCTAGGGAGGGGCGAGGAAACACCATATATTTT. Translating gives CASSAREGRGNTIYF.

This rearrangement joins TRBV7-2 to TRBJ2-7; 9 bases are a match to TRBD1. V gave up 5 bases and J gave up 4 bases; unmatched junction bases: 9. This CDR3 is 15 amino acids long. The germline V gene has CDR1 SGHTA and CDR2 FQGNSA. The CDR3 sequence is CASSPPGQGRYEQYF. CDR3 nucleotide sequence: TGTGCCAGCAGCCCTCCGGGACAGGGACGATACGAGCAGTACTTC.

V gene TRBV14 combines with J gene TRBJ2-4; D may be TRBD1 (5 bases). Per germline, CDR1 SGHDN and CDR2 FVKESK. CDR3 length: 17 amino acids. V lost 1 base and J 6 bases, leaving 19 bases between the germline ends. CDR3: CASSQGSSIGRVNIQYF. The CDR3 DNA sequence: TGTGCCAGCAGCCAAGGGTCTTCGATCGGCAGGGTAAACATTCAGTACTTC. The full variable domain, with the rest looked up from reference TRBV14 and TRBJ2-4, is EAGVTQFPSHSVIEKGQTVTLRCDPISGHDNLYWYRRVMGKEIKFLLHFVKESKQDESGMPNNRFLAERTGGTYSTLKVQPAELEDSGVYFCASSQGSSIGRVNIQYFGAGTRLSVL.

The chain links TRBV4-1 to TRBJ1-2, with 8 bases matching TRBD1. The germline V gene has CDR1 MGHRA and CDR2 YSYEKL. The V and J ends lost 3 bases and 3 bases, in that order; junction bases with no gene match: 9. The CDR3 length is 16 residues. The CDR3, as DNA: TGCGCCAGCAGCCATACCTCAGGGGGCCTGGACTATGGCTACACCTTC. Its protein product is CASSHTSGGLDYGYTF.